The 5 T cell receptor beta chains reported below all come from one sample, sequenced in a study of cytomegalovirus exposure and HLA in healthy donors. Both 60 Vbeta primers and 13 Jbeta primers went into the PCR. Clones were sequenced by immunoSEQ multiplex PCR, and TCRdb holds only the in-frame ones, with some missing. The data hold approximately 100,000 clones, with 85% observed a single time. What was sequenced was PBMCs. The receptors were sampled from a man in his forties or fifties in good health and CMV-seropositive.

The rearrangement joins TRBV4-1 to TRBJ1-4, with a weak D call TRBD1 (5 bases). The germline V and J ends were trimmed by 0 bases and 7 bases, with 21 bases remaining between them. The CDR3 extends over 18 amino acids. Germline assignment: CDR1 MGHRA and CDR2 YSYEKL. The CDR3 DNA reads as TGCGCCAGCAGCCAAGATTGGAGACAGTTGTTTTCGGGTGAAAAACTGTTTTTT. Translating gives CASSQDWRQLFSGEKLFF.

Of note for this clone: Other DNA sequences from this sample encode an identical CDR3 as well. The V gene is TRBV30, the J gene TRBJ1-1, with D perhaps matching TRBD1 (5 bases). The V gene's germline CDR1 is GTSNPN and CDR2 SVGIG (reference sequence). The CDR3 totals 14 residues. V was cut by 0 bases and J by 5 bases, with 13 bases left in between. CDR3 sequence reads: CAWSVRAGGTEAFF. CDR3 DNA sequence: TGTGCCTGGAGTGTACGGGCGGGGGGGACTGAAGCTTTCTTT. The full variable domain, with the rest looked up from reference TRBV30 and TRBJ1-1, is SQTIHQWPATLVQPVGSPLSLECTVEGTSNPNLYWYRQAAGRGLQLLFYSVGIGQISSEVPQNLSASRPQDRQFILSSKKLLLSDSGFYLCAWSVRAGGTEAFFGQGTRLTVV.

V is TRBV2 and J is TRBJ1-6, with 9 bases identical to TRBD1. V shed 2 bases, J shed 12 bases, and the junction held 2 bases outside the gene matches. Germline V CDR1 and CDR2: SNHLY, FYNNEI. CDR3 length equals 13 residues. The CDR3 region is CASSERQGGPLHF. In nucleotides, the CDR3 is TGTGCCAGCAGTGAAAGACAGGGGGGACCCCTCCACTTT.

The CDR3 region has the DNA TGTGCCAGCAGAGCCCCGGGAGAGGAGACCCAGTACTTC. Translation: CASRAPGEETQYF. The chain links TRBV2 to TRBJ2-5, with D tentatively TRBD2 (6 bases). From germline, CDR1 is SNHLY and CDR2 FYNNEI. The CDR3 is 13 amino acids. V was trimmed by 6 bases and J by 5 bases, leaving 13 bases between them. Drawing the rest from reference TRBV2 and TRBJ2-5, the complete variable domain is EPEVTQTPSHQVTQMGQEVILRCVPISNHLYFYWYRQILGQKVEFLVSFYNNEISEKSEIFDDQFSVERPDGSNFTLKIRSTKLEDSAMYFCASRAPGEETQYFGPGTRLLVL.

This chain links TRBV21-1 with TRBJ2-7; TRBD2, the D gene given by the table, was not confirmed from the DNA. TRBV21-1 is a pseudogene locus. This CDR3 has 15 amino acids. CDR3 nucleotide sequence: TGTGCCAGCAGCAAAGCAGAGCGGGAGTCCTACGAGCAGTACTTC. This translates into CASSKAERESYEQYF.